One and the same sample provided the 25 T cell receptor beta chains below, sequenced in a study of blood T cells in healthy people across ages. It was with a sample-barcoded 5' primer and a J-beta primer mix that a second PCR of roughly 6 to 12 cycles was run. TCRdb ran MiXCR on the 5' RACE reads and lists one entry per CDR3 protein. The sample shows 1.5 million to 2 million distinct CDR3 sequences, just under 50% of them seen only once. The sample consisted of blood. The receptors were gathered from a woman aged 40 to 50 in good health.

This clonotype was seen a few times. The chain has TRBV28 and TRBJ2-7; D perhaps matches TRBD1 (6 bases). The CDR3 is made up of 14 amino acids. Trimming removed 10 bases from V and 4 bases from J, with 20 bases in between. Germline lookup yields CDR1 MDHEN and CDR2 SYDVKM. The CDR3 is CAITKTGIAYEQYF. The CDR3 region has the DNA TGTGCCATCACCAAAACAGGGATCGCGTACGAGCAGTACTTC. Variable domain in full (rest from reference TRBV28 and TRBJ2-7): DVKVTQSSRYLVKRTGEKVFLECVQDMDHENMFWYRQDPGLGLRLIYFSYDVKMKEKGDIPEGYSVSREKKERFSLILESASTNQTSMYLCAITKTGIAYEQYFGPGTRLTVT.

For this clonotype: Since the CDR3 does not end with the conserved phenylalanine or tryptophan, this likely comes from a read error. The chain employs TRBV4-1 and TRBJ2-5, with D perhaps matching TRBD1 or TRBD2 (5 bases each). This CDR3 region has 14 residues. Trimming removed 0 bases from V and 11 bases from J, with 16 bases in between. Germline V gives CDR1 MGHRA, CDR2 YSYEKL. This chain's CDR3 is CASSQEGQIGEQYY. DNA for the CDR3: TGCGCCAGCAGCCAAGAGGGGCAGATAGGGGAGCAGTACTAC.

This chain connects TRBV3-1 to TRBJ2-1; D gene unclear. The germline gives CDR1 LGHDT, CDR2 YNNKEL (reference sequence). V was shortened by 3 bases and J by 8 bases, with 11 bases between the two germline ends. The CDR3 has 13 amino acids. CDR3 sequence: CASSQPPTYEQFF. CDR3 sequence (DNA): TGTGCCAGCAGCCAGCCCCCTACGTATGAGCAGTTCTTC.

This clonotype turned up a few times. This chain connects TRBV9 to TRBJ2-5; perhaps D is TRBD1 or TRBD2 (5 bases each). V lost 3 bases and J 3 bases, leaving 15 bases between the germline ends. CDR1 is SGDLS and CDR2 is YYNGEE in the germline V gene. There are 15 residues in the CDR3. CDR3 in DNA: TGTGCCAGCAGCGCCCGGGACCTTAGGAAAGAGACCCAGTACTTC. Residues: CASSARDLRKETQYF.

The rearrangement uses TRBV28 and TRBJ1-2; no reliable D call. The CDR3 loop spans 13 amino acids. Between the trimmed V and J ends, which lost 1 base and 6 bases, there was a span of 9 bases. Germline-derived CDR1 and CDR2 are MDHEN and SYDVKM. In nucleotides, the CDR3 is TGTGCCAGCAGTTTATCCCTCTTGCATGGCTACACCTTC. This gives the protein CASSLSLLHGYTF.

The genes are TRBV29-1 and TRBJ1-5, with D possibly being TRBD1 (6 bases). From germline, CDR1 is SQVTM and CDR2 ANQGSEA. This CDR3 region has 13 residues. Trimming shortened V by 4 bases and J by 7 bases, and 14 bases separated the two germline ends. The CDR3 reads CSVAGDRTQPQHF. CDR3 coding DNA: TGCAGCGTTGCAGGTGACAGGACCCAGCCCCAGCATTTT.

The CDR3 loop is CASRDRGYEKLFF. The CDR3 nucleotides are TGTGCCAGCCGGGACAGGGGCTATGAAAAACTGTTTTTT. V is TRBV27 and J is TRBJ1-4; 10 bases map to TRBD1. With 8 bases clipped from V and 6 bases from J, the junction kept 3 bases outside the gene matches. This CDR3 contains 13 residues. Looked up from germline, CDR1 is MNHEY and CDR2 is SMNVEV (reference sequence).

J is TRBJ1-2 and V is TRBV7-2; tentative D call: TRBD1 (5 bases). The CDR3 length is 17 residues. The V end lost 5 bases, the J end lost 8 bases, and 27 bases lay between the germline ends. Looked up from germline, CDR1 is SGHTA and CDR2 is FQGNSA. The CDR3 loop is CASSPSNLDRGWGGYTF. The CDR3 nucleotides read TGTGCCAGCAGCCCCTCGAATCTAGACAGAGGATGGGGCGGCTACACCTTC.

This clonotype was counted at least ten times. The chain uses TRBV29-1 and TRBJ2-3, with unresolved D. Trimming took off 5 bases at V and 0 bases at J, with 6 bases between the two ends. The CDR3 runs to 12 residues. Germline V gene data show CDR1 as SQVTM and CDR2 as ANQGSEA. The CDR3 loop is CSVLLSTDTQYF. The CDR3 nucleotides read TGCAGCGTTCTCCTTAGCACAGATACGCAGTATTTT.

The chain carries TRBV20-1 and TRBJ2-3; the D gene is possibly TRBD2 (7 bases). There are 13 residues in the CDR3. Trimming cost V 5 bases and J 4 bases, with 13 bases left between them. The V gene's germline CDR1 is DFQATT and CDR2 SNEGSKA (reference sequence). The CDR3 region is CSAQGGASDTQYF. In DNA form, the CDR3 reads TGCAGTGCTCAAGGGGGGGCCTCAGATACGCAGTATTTT.

Here the CDR3 reads CASSSNRGSGLRGYTF. DNA of the CDR3: TGTGCCAGCAGTTCGAACAGGGGTTCAGGTCTGCGTGGCTACACCTTC. The chain links TRBV27 to TRBJ1-2; 7 bases map to TRBD1. This CDR3 is 16 amino acids long. V gave up 4 bases and J gave up 7 bases; unmatched junction bases: 15. Germline loops: CDR1 MNHEY, CDR2 SMNVEV (reference sequence).

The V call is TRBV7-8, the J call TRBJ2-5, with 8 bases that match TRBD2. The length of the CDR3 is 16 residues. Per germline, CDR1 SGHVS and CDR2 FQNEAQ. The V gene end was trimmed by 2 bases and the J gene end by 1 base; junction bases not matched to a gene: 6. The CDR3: CASSLTGLAGQETQYF. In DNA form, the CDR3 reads TGTGCCAGCAGCTTAACAGGGCTAGCGGGCCAAGAGACCCAGTACTTC. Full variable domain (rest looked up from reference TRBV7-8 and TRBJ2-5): GAGVSQSPRYKVAKRGQDVALRCDPISGHVSLFWYQQALGQGPEFLTYFQNEAQLDKSGLPSDRFFAERPEGSVSTLKIQRTQQEDSAVYLCASSLTGLAGQETQYFGPGTRLLVL.

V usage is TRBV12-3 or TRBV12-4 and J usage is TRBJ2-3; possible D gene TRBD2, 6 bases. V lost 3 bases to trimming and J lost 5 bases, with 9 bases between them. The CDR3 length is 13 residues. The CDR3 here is CASSFGTVDTQYF. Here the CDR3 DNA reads TGTGCCAGCAGTTTCGGGACTGTAGATACGCAGTATTTT.

The CDR3 DNA sequence: TGTGCCAGCAGCCCTGACCTGGGGGAAAAACTGTTTTTT. Amino acid sequence: CASSPDLGEKLFF. This rearrangement joins TRBV12-3 or TRBV12-4 to TRBJ1-4; D gene unclear. CDR3 length: 13 amino acids. Between the trimmed V and J ends, which lost 6 bases and 8 bases, there was a span of 13 bases.

This CDR3 reads CATSSTSSRTDTQYF. The CDR3 bases are TGTGCCACCAGCAGTACTTCTTCTAGGACAGATACGCAGTATTTT. This chain joins TRBV15 and TRBJ2-3; D is ambiguous. Germline CDR1 reads LNHNV; CDR2 reads YYDKDF (reference sequence). Deletions cut 3 bases from V and 3 bases from J, with 13 bases between. The CDR3 length is 15 residues.

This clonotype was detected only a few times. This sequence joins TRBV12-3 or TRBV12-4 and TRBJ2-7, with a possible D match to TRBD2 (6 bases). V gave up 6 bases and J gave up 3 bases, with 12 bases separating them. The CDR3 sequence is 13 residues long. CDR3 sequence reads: CASRGGENYEQYF. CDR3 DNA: TGTGCCAGCAGGGGCGGGGAGAACTACGAGCAGTACTTC.

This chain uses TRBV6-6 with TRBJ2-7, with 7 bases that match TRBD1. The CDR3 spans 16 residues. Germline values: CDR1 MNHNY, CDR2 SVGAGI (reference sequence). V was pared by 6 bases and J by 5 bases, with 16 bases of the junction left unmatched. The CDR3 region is CASRTSSWTGDDEQYF. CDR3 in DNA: TGTGCCAGCAGGACCTCCAGTTGGACAGGAGATGACGAGCAGTACTTC.

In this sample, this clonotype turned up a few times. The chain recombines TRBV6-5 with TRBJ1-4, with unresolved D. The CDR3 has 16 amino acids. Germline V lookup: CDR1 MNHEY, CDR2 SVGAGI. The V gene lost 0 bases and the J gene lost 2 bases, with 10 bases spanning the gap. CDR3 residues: CASSYSTRPTNEKLFF. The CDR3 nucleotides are TGTGCCAGCAGTTACTCGACCCGGCCCACTAATGAAAAACTGTTTTTT.

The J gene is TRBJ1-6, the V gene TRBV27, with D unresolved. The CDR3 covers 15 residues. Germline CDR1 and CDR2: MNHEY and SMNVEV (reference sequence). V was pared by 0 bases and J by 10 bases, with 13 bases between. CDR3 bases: TGTGCCAGCAGTTTATCTGGGAACCTCTACTCACCCCTCCACTTT. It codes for CASSLSGNLYSPLHF.

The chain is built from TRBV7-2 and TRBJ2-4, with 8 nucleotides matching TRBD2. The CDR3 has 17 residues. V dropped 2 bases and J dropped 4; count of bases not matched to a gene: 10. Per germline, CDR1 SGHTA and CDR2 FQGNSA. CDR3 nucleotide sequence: TGTGCCAGCAGCTTATCGCCTGTAGTAGCGGGGAAAAACATTCAGTACTTC. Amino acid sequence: CASSLSPVVAGKNIQYF.

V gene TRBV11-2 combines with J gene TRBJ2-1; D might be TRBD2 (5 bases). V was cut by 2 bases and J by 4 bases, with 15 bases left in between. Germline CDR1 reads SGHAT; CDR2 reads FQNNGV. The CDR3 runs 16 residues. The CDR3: CASSLSSETKYNEQFF. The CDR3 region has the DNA TGTGCCAGCAGCTTAAGTAGCGAGACCAAATACAATGAGCAGTTCTTC.

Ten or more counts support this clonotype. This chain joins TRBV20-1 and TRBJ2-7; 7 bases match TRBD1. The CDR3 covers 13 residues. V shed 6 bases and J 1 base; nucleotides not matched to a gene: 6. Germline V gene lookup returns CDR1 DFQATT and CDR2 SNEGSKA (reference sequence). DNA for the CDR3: TGCAGTGCATGGGACAGAAATTCCTACGAGCAGTACTTC. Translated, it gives CSAWDRNSYEQYF.

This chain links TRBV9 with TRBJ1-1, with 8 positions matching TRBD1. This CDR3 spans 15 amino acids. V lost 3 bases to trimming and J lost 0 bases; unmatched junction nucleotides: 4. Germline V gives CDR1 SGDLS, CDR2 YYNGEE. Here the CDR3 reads CASSAMDRVNTEAFF. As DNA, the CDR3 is TGTGCCAGCAGCGCAATGGACAGGGTGAACACTGAAGCTTTCTTT.

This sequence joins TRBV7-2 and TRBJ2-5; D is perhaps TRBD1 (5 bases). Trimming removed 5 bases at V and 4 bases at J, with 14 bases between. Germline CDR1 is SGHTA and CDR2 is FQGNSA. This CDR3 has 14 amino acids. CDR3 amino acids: CASSPGVGRETQYF. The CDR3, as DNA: TGTGCCAGCAGCCCAGGAGTGGGGCGAGAGACCCAGTACTTC. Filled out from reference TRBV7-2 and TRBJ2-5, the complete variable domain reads GAGVSQSPSNKVTEKGKDVELRCDPISGHTALYWYRQSLGQGLEFLIYFQGNSAPDKSGLPSDRFSAERTGGSVSTLTIQRTQQEDSAVYLCASSPGVGRETQYFGPGTRLLVL.

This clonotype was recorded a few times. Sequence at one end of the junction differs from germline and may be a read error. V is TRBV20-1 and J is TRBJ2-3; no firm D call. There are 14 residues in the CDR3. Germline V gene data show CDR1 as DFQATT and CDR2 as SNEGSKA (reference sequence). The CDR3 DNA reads TGCAGTGCCAGAGCTATTCCTAGCACAGATACGCAGTATTTT. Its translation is CSARAIPSTDTQYF.